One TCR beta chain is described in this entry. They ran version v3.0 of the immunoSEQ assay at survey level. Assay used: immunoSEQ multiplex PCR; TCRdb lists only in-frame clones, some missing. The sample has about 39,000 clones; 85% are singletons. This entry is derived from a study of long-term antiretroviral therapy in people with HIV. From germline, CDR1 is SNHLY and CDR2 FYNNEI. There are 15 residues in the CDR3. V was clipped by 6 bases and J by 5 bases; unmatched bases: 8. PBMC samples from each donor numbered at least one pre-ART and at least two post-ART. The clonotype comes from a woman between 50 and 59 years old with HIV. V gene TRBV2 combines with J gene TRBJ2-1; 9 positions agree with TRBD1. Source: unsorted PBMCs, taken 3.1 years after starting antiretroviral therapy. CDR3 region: CASRLSGQGNNEQFF. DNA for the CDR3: TGTGCCAGCAGGTTGAGCGGACAGGGGAACAATGAGCAGTTCTTC.